The 10 T cell receptor beta chains given below trace back to one sample, sequenced in a study of cytomegalovirus exposure and HLA in healthy donors. Primers for the PCR totalled 60 Vbeta and 13 Jbeta. Data came from immunoSEQ multiplex PCR; TCRdb stores just in-frame clones and leaves some out. The sample has 170,000 or so clones, around 88% seen once. Sequencing was carried out using PBMCs. The source of these receptors is a woman younger than 30 in good health and CMV-seronegative.

The chain is built from TRBV28 and TRBJ1-3, with D hard to call. Trimming left V 3 bases short and J 0 bases short, with 9 bases between. Germline V gene sequence: CDR1 MDHEN, CDR2 SYDVKM. CDR3 length: 15 amino acids. The CDR3 nucleotides read TGTGCCAGCAGTTTTCGTTGGCTCTCTGGAAACACCATATATTTT. This gives the protein CASSFRWLSGNTIYF.

The rearrangement uses TRBV6-5 and TRBJ2-7, with 7 bases identical to TRBD2. Germline CDR1 is MNHEY and CDR2 is SVGAGI. This CDR3 region has 12 residues. J gave up 4 bases and V 6 bases, and 3 bases lay outside the gene matches. The CDR3 DNA reads TGTGCCAGCAGCGCGGGGGTTTACGAGCAGTACTTC. It yields the protein CASSAGVYEQYF.

This chain connects TRBV4-1 to TRBJ2-1; no clear D gene. The CDR3 contains 13 residues. Germline-derived CDR1 and CDR2 are MGHRA and YSYEKL. V gave up 1 base and J gave up 3 bases, with 4 bases separating them. DNA for the CDR3: TGCGCCAGCAGCCAAGCCAGCTACAATGAGCAGTTCTTC. The encoded protein is CASSQASYNEQFF.

This clone appeared a few times. The V gene is TRBV18, the J gene TRBJ1-5, with D tentatively TRBD1 (6 bases). This CDR3 is 13 amino acids long. The V end was cut by 5 bases, the J end by 5 bases, with 10 bases between. CDR1 KGHSH and CDR2 LQKENI come from the germline V gene. CDR3 in DNA: TGTGCCAGCTCAGCAGGGGAAGATCAGCCCCAGCATTTT. It is translated as CASSAGEDQPQHF.

The chain uses TRBV5-1 and TRBJ1-3; 7 bases are shared with TRBD1. Looked up from germline, CDR1 is SGHRS and CDR2 is YFSETQ. This CDR3 has 15 amino acids. The junction had 3 bases not matched to a gene; V was cut back by 0 bases and J by 3 bases. The DNA of the CDR3 is TGCGCCAGCAGCTTGGGACAGGGTCTTGGAAACACCATATATTTT. It specifies CASSLGQGLGNTIYF. The full variable domain, with the rest looked up from reference TRBV5-1 and TRBJ1-3, is KAGVTQTPRYLIKTRGQQVTLSCSPISGHRSVSWYQQTPGQGLQFLFEYFSETQRNKGNFPGRFSGRQFSNSRSEMNVSTLELGDSALYLCASSLGQGLGNTIYFGEGSWLTVV.

This chain links TRBV6-1 with TRBJ2-7; 7 bases are a match to TRBD1. V was pared by 6 bases and J by 3 bases, with 11 bases of the junction left unmatched. This CDR3 has 15 amino acids. Per the germline V gene, CDR1 is MNHNS and CDR2 is SASEGT. DNA of the CDR3: TGTGCCAGCAGCTTAACAGGGGACCCCTACTACGAGCAGTACTTC. Its protein product is CASSLTGDPYYEQYF.

This chain uses TRBV10-3 with TRBJ2-7; 7 nucleotides line up with TRBD1. The CDR3 sequence is 15 residues long. The germline V gene encodes CDR1 ENHRY and CDR2 SYGVKD. V lost 8 bases, J lost 0 bases, and 10 bases stayed unmatched. CDR3 residues: CAIGTEDSSSYEQYF. CDR3 DNA sequence: TGTGCCATCGGGACAGAGGACAGTAGCTCCTACGAGCAGTACTTC.

The V gene is TRBV7-8, the J gene TRBJ2-1; no firm D call. V was cut by 2 bases and J by 0 bases, with 5 bases left in between. Germline V lookup: CDR1 SGHVS, CDR2 FQNEAQ. This CDR3 comprises 14 residues. The CDR3 coding sequence is TGTGCCAGCAGCTTAACAGACTCCTACAATGAGCAGTTCTTC. This translates into CASSLTDSYNEQFF.

This chain uses TRBV6-5 with TRBJ2-1, with 13 nucleotides matching TRBD2. J gave up 4 bases and V 6 bases, and 3 bases lay outside the gene matches. Germline CDR1 is MNHEY and CDR2 is SVGAGI. The length of the CDR3 is 15 residues. The CDR3 is CASSGLAGAYNEQFF. CDR3 DNA sequence: TGTGCCAGCAGCGGACTAGCGGGGGCGTACAATGAGCAGTTCTTC.

The chain recombines TRBV9 with TRBJ2-1; 10 nucleotides agree with TRBD1. J lost 16 bases, V lost 4 bases, and 8 bases had no gene match. This CDR3 has 12 amino acids. Germline values: CDR1 SGDLS, CDR2 YYNGEE. The CDR3, as DNA: TGTGCCAGCAGCCCCCCCGGGACAGGGGTTTTCTTC. Its translation: CASSPPGTGVFF.